Below are 8 T cell receptor beta chains sequenced from a single sample in a study of blood T cell repertoires in COVID-19 (dated by TCRdb to between 2020 and 2021). The receptor library was made with the immunoSEQ multiplex PCR assay. TCRdb retrieved this table from immuneACCESS and kept in-frame rearrangements only. Not all clones are present; in checked studies, unresolved V genes account for under half, and no reason is known for the remainder. The sample includes about 250,000 clones, with approximately 80% observed a single time. Around 25% of the sample rests with the top ten. Sequenced input: peripheral blood. These receptors all stem from a middle-aged man with acute or convalescent COVID-19.

The genes are TRBV28 and TRBJ1-2; tentatively, D is TRBD1 (6 bases). Germline lookup yields CDR1 MDHEN and CDR2 SYDVKM. Trimming removed 8 bases at V and 6 bases at J, with 16 bases between. The CDR3 loop spans 13 amino acids. The CDR3 DNA reads TGTGCCAGCGGCTCAGGACAGAGTGATGGCTACACCTTC. It is translated as CASGSGQSDGYTF.

This clone was picked up a small number of times. The V call is TRBV18, the J call TRBJ1-2; 7 bases agree with TRBD1. This CDR3 has 18 amino acids. J gave up 8 bases and V 3 bases, and 21 bases lay outside the gene matches. Germline V gives CDR1 KGHSH, CDR2 LQKENI. The CDR3 here is CASSPTISATGRSWGYTF. DNA of the CDR3: TGTGCCAGCTCACCGACTATTTCCGCGACAGGGAGGTCGTGGGGCTACACCTTC.

The rearrangement uses TRBV7-9 and TRBJ2-6; D possibly corresponds to TRBD2 (6 bases). The V gene lost 5 bases and the J gene lost 15 bases, with 29 bases spanning the gap. This CDR3 has 17 residues. CDR1 is SEHNR, CDR2 FQNEAQ, per germline (reference sequence). CDR3 region: CASSPGSGGTFLKGLTF. The CDR3 DNA reads as TGTGCCAGCAGCCCCGGAAGTGGGGGGACCTTTCTCAAGGGCCTGACTTTC.

The chain joins TRBV27 to TRBJ2-3, with 9 nucleotides matching TRBD1. In germline, CDR1 is MNHEY, CDR2 SMNVEV (reference sequence). CDR3 length: 15 residues. The V and J ends lost 6 bases and 6 bases, in that order; junction bases with no gene match: 10. DNA for the CDR3: TGTGCCAGCAGGGTCGGGACAGGGTTTTGGGATACGCAGTATTTT. Amino acids: CASRVGTGFWDTQYF.

The rearrangement uses TRBV11-2 and TRBJ2-7, with D perhaps matching TRBD2 (5 bases). Trimming shortened V by 3 bases and J by 3 bases, and 15 bases separated the two germline ends. This CDR3 contains 15 residues. The germline V gene has CDR1 SGHAT and CDR2 FQNNGV. The DNA of the CDR3 is TGTGCCAGCAGCTTCTCGGGGTCAGCTTACTACGAGCAGTACTTC. This sequence encodes CASSFSGSAYYEQYF.

The rearrangement joins TRBV6-2 or TRBV6-3 to TRBJ1-5, with 7 bases fitting TRBD1. The germline V gene has CDR1 MNHEY and CDR2 SVGEGT. CDR3 length: 14 amino acids. V shed 5 bases and J 2 bases; nucleotides not matched to a gene: 3. CDR3 DNA sequence: TGTGCCAGCAGTCGCGGGACAGGCAATCAGCCCCAGCATTTT. Protein: CASSRGTGNQPQHF.

The rearrangement links TRBV2 to TRBJ2-1; 7 nucleotides align to TRBD2. Per the germline V gene, CDR1 is SNHLY and CDR2 is FYNNEI. CDR3 length equals 15 residues. V dropped 5 bases and J dropped 4; count of bases not matched to a gene: 8. The CDR3 loop reads CASSTKLALYNEQFF. The CDR3 DNA sequence: TGTGCCAGCAGTACCAAACTAGCGCTGTACAATGAGCAGTTCTTC.

In its sample, this clone was seen a few times. The gene calls are TRBV27 and TRBJ1-2; D might be TRBD1 (5 bases). This CDR3 comprises 18 residues. Germline V gives CDR1 MNHEY, CDR2 SMNVEV (reference sequence). The ends were cut back, 4 bases at V and 3 bases at J, with 24 bases in the middle. The CDR3 is CASSSLPPLPGVDYGYTF. CDR3 sequence (DNA): TGTGCCAGCAGTTCTCTCCCTCCCCTTCCGGGGGTGGACTATGGCTACACCTTC.